This T cell receptor beta chain was obtained from a study of cytomegalovirus exposure and HLA in healthy donors. Notes on the study in general: The authors enumerated 150 to 200 TCR beta chains as linked to cytomegalovirus. Accounts indicate the classifier identified cytomegalovirus status with strong specificity and sensitivity.

This clone was observed a handful of times. Its antigen is as yet unknown. The PCR made use of 60 Vbeta and 13 Jbeta primers. Method: immunoSEQ multiplex PCR; TCRdb's copy keeps in-frame clones and lacks some. Of about 120,000 clones listed, 8.5% to 10% are singletons. V dropped 1 base and J dropped 2 bases, with 8 bases sitting between them. The CDR3 length is 15 residues. Germline V gene sequence: CDR1 MNHEY, CDR2 SVGAGI. The chain uses TRBV6-5 and TRBJ1-4; D unresolved. Material for sequencing was PBMCs. This clonotype was obtained from a young man in good health and CMV-seronegative. Here the CDR3 reads CASSYLGDTNEKLFF. CDR3 DNA: TGTGCCAGCAGTTACTTAGGAGATACTAATGAAAAACTGTTTTTT.